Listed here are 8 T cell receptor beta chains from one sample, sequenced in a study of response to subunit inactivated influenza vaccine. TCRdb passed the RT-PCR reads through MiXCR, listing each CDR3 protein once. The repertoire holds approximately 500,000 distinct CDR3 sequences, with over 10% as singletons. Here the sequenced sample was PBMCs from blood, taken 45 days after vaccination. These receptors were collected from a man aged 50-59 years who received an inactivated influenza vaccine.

The CDR3 spells CATSDRLDRVNTDTQYF. Here the CDR3 DNA reads TGTGCCACCAGTGACCGCCTGGACAGGGTTAACACAGATACGCAGTATTTT. This chain connects TRBV24-1 to TRBJ2-3; 8 nucleotides match TRBD1. The V segment lost 4 bases and the J segment 2 bases; nucleotides outside the gene matches: 10. CDR3 length equals 17 residues. Germline CDR1 reads KGHDR; CDR2 reads SFDVKD.

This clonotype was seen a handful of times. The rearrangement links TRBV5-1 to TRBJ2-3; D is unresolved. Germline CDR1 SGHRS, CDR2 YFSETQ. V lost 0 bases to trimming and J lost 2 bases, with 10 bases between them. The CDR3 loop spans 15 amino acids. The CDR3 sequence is CASSLGGYNTDTQYF. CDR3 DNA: TGCGCCAGCAGCTTGGGGGGATACAACACAGATACGCAGTATTTT. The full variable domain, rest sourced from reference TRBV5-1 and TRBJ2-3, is KAGVTQTPRYLIKTRGQQVTLSCSPISGHRSVSWYQQTPGQGLQFLFEYFSETQRNKGNFPGRFSGRQFSNSRSEMNVSTLELGDSALYLCASSLGGYNTDTQYFGPGTRLTVL.

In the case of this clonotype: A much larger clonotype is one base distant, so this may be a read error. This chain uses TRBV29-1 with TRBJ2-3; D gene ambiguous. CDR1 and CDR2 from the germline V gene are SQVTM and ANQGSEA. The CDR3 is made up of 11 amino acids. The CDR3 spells CSVMPADTLYF. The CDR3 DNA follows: TGCAGCGTTATGCCCGCAGATACGCTGTATTTT.

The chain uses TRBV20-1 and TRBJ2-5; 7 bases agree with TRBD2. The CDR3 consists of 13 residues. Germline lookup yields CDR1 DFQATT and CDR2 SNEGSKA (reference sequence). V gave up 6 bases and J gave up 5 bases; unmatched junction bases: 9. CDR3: CSAHRGGMETQYF. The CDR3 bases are TGCAGTGCCCACCGCGGGGGTATGGAGACCCAGTACTTC.

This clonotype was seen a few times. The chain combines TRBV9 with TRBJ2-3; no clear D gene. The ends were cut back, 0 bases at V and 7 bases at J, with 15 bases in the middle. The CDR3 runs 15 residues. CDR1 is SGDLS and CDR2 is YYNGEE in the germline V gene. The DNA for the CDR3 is TGTGCCAGCAGCGTAGGGGCGACTGGGGATAATACGCAGTATTTT. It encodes CASSVGATGDNTQYF.

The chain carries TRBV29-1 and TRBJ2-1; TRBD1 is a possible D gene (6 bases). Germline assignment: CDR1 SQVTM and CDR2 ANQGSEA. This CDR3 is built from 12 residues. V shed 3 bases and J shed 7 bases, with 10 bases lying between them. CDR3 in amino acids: CSVDRGPNEQFF. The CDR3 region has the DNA TGCAGCGTTGACAGGGGCCCAAATGAGCAGTTCTTC.

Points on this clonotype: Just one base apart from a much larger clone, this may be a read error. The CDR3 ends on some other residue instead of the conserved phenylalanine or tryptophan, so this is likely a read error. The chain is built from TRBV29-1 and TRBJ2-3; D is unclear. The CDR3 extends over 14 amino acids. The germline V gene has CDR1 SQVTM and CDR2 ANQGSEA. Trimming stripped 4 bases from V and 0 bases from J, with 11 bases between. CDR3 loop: CSVGQLTSTDTQYL. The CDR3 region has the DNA TGCAGCGTTGGCCAGCTTACTAGCACAGATACGCAGTATCTT.

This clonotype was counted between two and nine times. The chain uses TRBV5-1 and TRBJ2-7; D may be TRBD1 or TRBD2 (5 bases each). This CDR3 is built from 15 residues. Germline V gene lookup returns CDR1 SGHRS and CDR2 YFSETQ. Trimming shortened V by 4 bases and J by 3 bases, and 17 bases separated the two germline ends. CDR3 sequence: CASSLGTALIYEQYF. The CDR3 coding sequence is TGCGCCAGCAGCCTCGGGACCGCGCTAATCTACGAGCAGTACTTC.